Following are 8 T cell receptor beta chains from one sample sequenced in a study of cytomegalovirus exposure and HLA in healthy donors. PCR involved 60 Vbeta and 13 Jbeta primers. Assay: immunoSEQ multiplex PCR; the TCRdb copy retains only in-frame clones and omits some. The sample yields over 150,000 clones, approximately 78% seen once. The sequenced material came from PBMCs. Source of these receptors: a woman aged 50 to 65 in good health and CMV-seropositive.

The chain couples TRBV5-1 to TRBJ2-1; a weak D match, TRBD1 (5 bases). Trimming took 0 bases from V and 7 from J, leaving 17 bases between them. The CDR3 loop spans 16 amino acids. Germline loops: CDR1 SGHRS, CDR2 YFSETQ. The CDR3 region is CASSLVPATYRNEQFF. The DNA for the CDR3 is TGCGCCAGCAGCTTGGTTCCAGCCACCTACAGGAATGAGCAGTTCTTC.

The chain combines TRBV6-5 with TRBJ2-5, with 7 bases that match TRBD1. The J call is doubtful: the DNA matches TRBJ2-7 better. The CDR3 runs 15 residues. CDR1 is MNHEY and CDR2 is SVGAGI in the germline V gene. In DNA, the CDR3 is TGTGCCAGCAGTTACGGGGCAGGGGGTTCCTACGAGCAGTACTTC. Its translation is CASSYGAGGSYEQYF.

The CDR3 DNA is TGCGCCAGCAGTGACGGCCCTTGGGCCTATGGCTACACCTTC. Amino acids: CASSDGPWAYGYTF. The rearrangement joins TRBV10-2 to TRBJ1-2; D unresolved. Per germline, CDR1 WSHSY and CDR2 SAAADI. V was trimmed by 3 bases and J by 4 bases, leaving 12 bases between them. The CDR3 consists of 14 residues.

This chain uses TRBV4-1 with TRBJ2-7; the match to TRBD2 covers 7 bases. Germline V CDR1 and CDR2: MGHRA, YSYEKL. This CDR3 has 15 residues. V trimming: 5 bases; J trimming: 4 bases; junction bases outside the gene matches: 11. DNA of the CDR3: TGCGCCAGCAGCGGGTTGCGGGAGCGGGGATACGAGCAGTACTTC. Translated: CASSGLRERGYEQYF.

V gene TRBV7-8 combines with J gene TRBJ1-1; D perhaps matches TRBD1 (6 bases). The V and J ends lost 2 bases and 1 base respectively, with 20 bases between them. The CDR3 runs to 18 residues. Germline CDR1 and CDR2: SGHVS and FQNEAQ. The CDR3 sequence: CASSLNRGGRRPNTEAFF. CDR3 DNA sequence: TGTGCCAGCAGCTTAAACCGGGGGGGGCGCAGGCCGAACACTGAAGCTTTCTTT.

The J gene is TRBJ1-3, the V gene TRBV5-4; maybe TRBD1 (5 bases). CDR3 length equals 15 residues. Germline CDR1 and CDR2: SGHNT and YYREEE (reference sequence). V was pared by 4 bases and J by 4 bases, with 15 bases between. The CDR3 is CASSHGGIEGNTIYF. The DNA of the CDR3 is TGTGCCAGCAGCCATGGGGGGATTGAGGGAAACACCATATATTTT. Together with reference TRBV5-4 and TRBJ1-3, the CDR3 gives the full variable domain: ETGVTQSPTHLIKTRGQQVTLRCSSQSGHNTVSWYQQALGQGPQFIFQYYREEENGRGNFPPRFSGLQFPNYSSELNVNALELDDSALYLCASSHGGIEGNTIYFGEGSWLTVV.

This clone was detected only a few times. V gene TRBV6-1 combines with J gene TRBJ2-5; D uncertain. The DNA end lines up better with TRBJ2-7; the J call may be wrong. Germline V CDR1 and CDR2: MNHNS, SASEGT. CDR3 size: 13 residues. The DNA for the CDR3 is TGTGCCAGCAGTGGTCTCTTCTCCTACGAGCAGTACTTC. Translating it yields CASSGLFSYEQYF.

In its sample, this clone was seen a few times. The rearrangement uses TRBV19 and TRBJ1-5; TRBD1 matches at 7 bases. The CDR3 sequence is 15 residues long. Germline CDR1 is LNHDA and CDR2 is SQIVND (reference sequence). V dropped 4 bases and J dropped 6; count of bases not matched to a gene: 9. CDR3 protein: CASSKITGDSQPQHF. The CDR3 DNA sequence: TGTGCCAGTAGTAAAATTACAGGGGACAGTCAGCCCCAGCATTTT.